This is a list of T cell receptor beta chains from one sample in a study of T cell repertoires in cytomegalovirus infection. These receptors are not linked to any known antigen. Each CDR3 protein gets one entry after TCRdb re-called the reads with MiXCR. This sample carries around 540,000 distinct CDR3 sequences, about 33% of them seen once, and the ten largest clones take 15% to 20%. The sample here was cultured PBMCs, taken from culture after CMV antigen stimulation. The receptor set was obtained from a human donor in good health (CMV status not recorded). Some clones in this sample may be carry-over from other donors' samples. CDR3s include the opening cysteine and the closing phenylalanine or tryptophan. The D gene is left open where the match is weak. Only some rows state a clone size, as once, few, many or a class for expanded clones.

v_call	d_call	j_call	clone_size	cdr3_nt	cdr3_aa
TRBV5-6	-	TRBJ1-5	-	TGTGCCAGCAGTTCTTTCTACAGGGAGCATCAGCCCCAGCATTTT	CASSSFYREHQPQHF
TRBV6-1	-	TRBJ2-5	few	TGTGCCAGCCAAGATACTAGTCGGAAGACCCAGTACTTC	CASQDTSRKTQYF
TRBV7-8	-	TRBJ2-2	many	TGTGCCAGCAAACCAGCGACCAACACCGGGGAGCTGTTTTTT	CASKPATNTGELFF
TRBV7-2	TRBD1	TRBJ1-5	few	TGTGCCAGCAGCCCCCGACAGGGGATCCAGCCCCAGCATTTT	CASSPRQGIQPQHF
TRBV10-3	TRBD1	TRBJ1-2	-	TGTGCCACTTCCCCCACTGTAGACAGGGATGGCTACACCTTC	CATSPTVDRDGYTF
TRBV20-1	-	TRBJ1-5	-	TGCAGTGCTAGTTTCTCTCAGACCAATCAGCCCCAGCATTTT	CSASFSQTNQPQHF
TRBV4-3	TRBD1	TRBJ2-3	-	TGCGCCAGCAGCCAAGATAGCCCGGGACAGCTCACAGATACGCAGTATTTT	CASSQDSPGQLTDTQYF
TRBV11-2	-	TRBJ1-1	-	TGTGCCAGCAGCTTAGTAGTCGGGAGTGAAGCTTTCTTT	CASSLVVGSEAFF
TRBV10-3	-	TRBJ1-5	-	TGTGCCATCAGTGAAGATAGAGGGGACAATCAGCCCCAGCATTTT	CAISEDRGDNQPQHF
TRBV6-2/TRBV6-3	-	TRBJ1-1	-	TGTGCCAGCAGTTACTCGGTGGGATCTGAAGCTTTCTTT	CASSYSVGSEAFF
TRBV7-2	-	TRBJ2-3	-	TGTGCCAGCACCGAGCACAGGGTATTGTTTGCAGATACGCAGTATTTT	CASTEHRVLFADTQYF
TRBV5-1	-	TRBJ2-7	-	TGCGCCAGCAGCTTAGGCAGGGCCCCGGACGAGCAGTACTTC	CASSLGRAPDEQYF
TRBV6-8	TRBD2	TRBJ2-7	-	TGTGCCAGCAGTGGACTAGATTCCTACGAGCAGTACTTC	CASSGLDSYEQYF
TRBV6-5	-	TRBJ2-3	-	TGTGCCAGCAGTAGAACTTGGGGGGCGAACACAGATACGCAGTATTTT	CASSRTWGANTDTQYF
TRBV6-5	-	TRBJ1-4	-	TGTGCCAGCAGTTCCCGACGTCCAGCTAATGAAAAACTGTTTTTT	CASSSRRPANEKLFF
TRBV7-2	TRBD1	TRBJ1-5	-	TGTGCCAGCAGCACCCGGGACAGGGGGCTTCAGCCCCAGCATTTT	CASSTRDRGLQPQHF
TRBV5-4	-	TRBJ2-2	few	TGTGCCAGCAGCTTGAAGAACACCGGGGAGCTGTTTTTT	CASSLKNTGELFF
TRBV5-1	-	TRBJ2-1	-	TGCGCCAGCAGCTTGGACCCAGGGGTCAATGAGCAGTTCTTC	CASSLDPGVNEQFF
TRBV7-6	-	TRBJ2-7	-	TGTGCCAGCAGGGGCGACGAGCAGTACTTC	CASRGDEQYF
TRBV7-2	-	TRBJ2-2	-	TGTGCCAGCAGGGCCCAAAGGTCAGGCGGGGAGCTGTTTTTT	CASRAQRSGGELFF
TRBV7-2	TRBD1	TRBJ2-1	few	TGTGCCAGCAGCTTAGCCCCCCCGGGACAGGGGGGTGAGCAGTTCTTC	CASSLAPPGQGGEQFF
TRBV27	TRBD2	TRBJ2-7	few	TGTGCCAGCAGTCAAGGGACTAGCGGGAGATACGAGCAGTACTTC	CASSQGTSGRYEQYF
TRBV7-2	-	TRBJ2-7	many	TGTGCCAGCAGATTGACAACATCCTCCTACGAGCAGTACTTC	CASRLTTSSYEQYF
TRBV5-1	-	TRBJ2-1	-	TGCGCCAGCAGCTATATTAGCGGCTCCTACAATGAGCAGTTCTTC	CASSYISGSYNEQFF
TRBV19	-	TRBJ2-5	-	TGTGCCAGTAGTGGCGGACGGGATCAGAAAGAGACCCAGTACTTC	CASSGGRDQKETQYF
TRBV4-1	TRBD2	TRBJ2-1	-	TGCGCCAGCAGCCAAGATCGCGGGAGGGGTTACAATGAGCAGTTCTTC	CASSQDRGRGYNEQFF
TRBV27	TRBD1	TRBJ2-2	few	TGTGCCAGCGGGAGACAGGGGGCCGTCACCGGGGAGCTGTTTTTT	CASGRQGAVTGELFF
TRBV7-2	-	TRBJ2-3	many	TGTGCCAGCAGCCTCGGGACACTGACGCAAACAGATACGCAGTATTTT	CASSLGTLTQTDTQYF
TRBV6-2/TRBV6-3	-	TRBJ2-3	-	TGTGCCAGCAGTTACCCGAAACAGCCGTCTAGCACAGATACGCAGTATTTT	CASSYPKQPSSTDTQYF